This T cell receptor (beta chain) comes out of a study of OX40 agonist ivuxolimab in advanced cancers. For the study at large: Mean age 60 years, range about 23 to 80; around 80% male. Study observations and caveats: Among T cells, CD8+ cells averaged more expanded clones than CD4+ cells.

As to this clone: The antigen is not known.

CDR1 is SEHNR, CDR2 FQNEAQ, per germline (reference sequence). The CDR3 consists of 16 residues. J was trimmed by 4 bases and V by 4 bases; bases with no gene match: 13. Sequenced by immunoSEQ multiplex PCR; TCRdb stores in-frame clones only, minus some. The sample consists of over 75,000 clones, roughly 86% of them appearing once. Sequencing was performed on CD4+ or CD8+ T cells sorted from blood, taken in a trial of the OX40 agonist ivuxolimab. The J gene is TRBJ2-7, the V gene TRBV7-9; 7 bases agree with TRBD2. The receptor was derived from an adult with an advanced solid tumor such as melanoma, head and neck, liver or kidney cancer. The DNA for the CDR3 is TGTGCCAGCAGCTCCCCCTCTGGGCGGGAGTCGTACGAGCAGTACTTC. This sequence encodes CASSSPSGRESYEQYF.